This is a list of T cell receptor beta chains from one sample in a study of shared clonotypes between healthy human individuals. TCRdb's table, derived via immunoSEQ multiplex PCR, lists solely in-frame clones and lacks some. The data contain about half a million clones, approximately 79% of them seen just once; the ten biggest clones take up 10% to 15%. Sequenced sample: PBMCs. Receptor source: a woman in her forties in good health. Some clones in this sample may be carry-over from other donors' samples. Each CDR3 is given with its conserved first and last residue. A D gene is named only where the DNA matches it firmly. Clone size is given for some rows only: seen once, a few or many times, or a class if the clone is expanded.

v_call	d_call	clone_size	j_call	cdr3_nt	cdr3_aa
TRBV18	-	-	TRBJ2-2	TGTGCCAGCTCACTCACCACGGACACCGGGGAGCTGTTTTTT	CASSLTTDTGELFF
TRBV6-6	-	-	TRBJ2-1	TGTGCCAGCAGTTACGAGGGGTTGAGGTACAATGAGCAGTTCTTC	CASSYEGLRYNEQFF
TRBV6-5	TRBD1	-	TRBJ1-1	TGTGCCAGCAGTTCGGGCCCGGGACAGGGGGCGTTC	CASSSGPGQGAF
TRBV10-1	-	-	TRBJ2-3	TGCGCCAGCAGTAGGGGCGGAAGCACAGATACGCAGTATTTT	CASSRGGSTDTQYF
TRBV27	TRBD1	-	TRBJ2-2	TGTGCCAGCAGTTCCGGGACAGTGGCCACCGGGGAGCTGTTTTTT	CASSSGTVATGELFF
TRBV9	-	once	TRBJ2-7	TGTGCCAGCAGCGTCAGCGGAAACTCCTACGAGCAGTACTTC	CASSVSGNSYEQYF
TRBV15	-	-	TRBJ1-4	TGTGCCACCAGCAGAAGGTATAGTGAAAAACTGTTTTTT	CATSRRYSEKLFF
TRBV7-2	-	-	TRBJ2-5	TGTGCCAGCAGCTTCCAAAGGGCCGCACAAGAGACCCAGTACTTC	CASSFQRAAQETQYF
TRBV11-3	-	-	TRBJ2-1	TGTGCCAGCAGCTTAGGCTCAGCTTACAATGAGCAGTTCTTC	CASSLGSAYNEQFF
TRBV28	-	-	TRBJ2-5	TGTGCCAGCAGTTTTAGGGGCAGCGTCCAAGAGACCCAGTACTTC	CASSFRGSVQETQYF
TRBV28	TRBD1	-	TRBJ1-5	TGTGCCAGCAGGGTGGGCAGGGGGTTATTCGGGAATCAGCCCCAGCATTTT	CASRVGRGLFGNQPQHF
TRBV27	-	-	TRBJ1-5	TGTGCCAGCAGTTGGGGGGCTCATAGCAATCAGCCCCAGCATTTT	CASSWGAHSNQPQHF
TRBV6-1	TRBD1	few	TRBJ1-4	TGTGCCAGCAGTGCTTCGACAGGGACTAATGAAAAACTGTTTTTT	CASSASTGTNEKLFF
TRBV19	-	many	TRBJ2-1	TGTGCCAGTAGTATTGGGACGGACTACAATGAGCAGTTCTTC	CASSIGTDYNEQFF
TRBV4-2	TRBD2	-	TRBJ2-7	TGTGCCAGCAGCCAAGATTGGAGTAGCGGGAGGGGTTACGAGCAGTACTTC	CASSQDWSSGRGYEQYF
TRBV5-6	-	-	TRBJ2-1	TGTGCCAGCAGCTTTGGCCGAAACAATGAGCAGTTCTTC	CASSFGRNNEQFF
TRBV19	-	few	TRBJ1-1	TGTGCCAGTAGTATACAGGGAGGGAACACTGAAGCTTTCTTT	CASSIQGGNTEAFF
TRBV7-2	-	-	TRBJ2-2	TGTGCCAGCAACTGGGCAGGGGGGACCGGGGAGCTGTTTTTT	CASNWAGGTGELFF